Below are 17 T cell receptor beta chains sequenced from a single sample in a study of vaccination and CD4 T cells after COVID-19. These TCRs are of unknown antigen specificity. Researchers used the Oncomine TCR Beta short-read assay to sequence DNA from cultured CD4+ T cells. TCRdb re-called the PCR reads through MiXCR, storing one row per CDR3 protein. The sample includes about 20,000 distinct CDR3 sequences, roughly three fifths of them seen just once. The treatment here: roughly 11-day PBMC culture with coronavirus spike peptide pools or control peptides (ViraFEST assay). Sequencing was done on a sample of CD4+ T cells from blood, cultured in vitro. The receptors come from a human donor who had recovered from COVID-19.

This chain uses TRBV2 with TRBJ2-7; D remains ambiguous. The CDR3 covers 12 residues. V dropped 6 bases and J dropped 0 bases, with 6 bases sitting between them. Germline V lookup: CDR1 SNHLY, CDR2 FYNNEI. The CDR3 DNA reads TGTGCCAGCAGCAAGTCCTCCTACGAGCAGTACTTC. It codes for CASSKSSYEQYF.

This clonotype appeared a few times. This chain connects TRBV2 to TRBJ1-1; D gene uncertain. The CDR3 is 12 amino acids. In germline, CDR1 is SNHLY, CDR2 FYNNEI. Trimming shortened V by 2 bases and J by 14 bases, and 15 bases separated the two germline ends. The CDR3: CASSESGLTLFF. The CDR3 bases are TGTGCCAGCAGTGAATCGGGCCTCACCCTATTCTTT.

The chain employs TRBV19 and TRBJ1-6; D remains ambiguous. The germline V and J ends were trimmed by 3 bases and 10 bases, with 7 bases remaining between them. The germline CDR1 and CDR2 sequences are LNHDA and SQIVND (reference sequence). CDR3 size: 12 residues. CDR3 in DNA: TGTGCCAGTAGTATTCAGGACTCACCCCTCCACTTT. Its protein is CASSIQDSPLHF.

This clonotype was seen more than once but under ten times. This sequence joins TRBV7-2 and TRBJ2-1, with 9 bases lining up with TRBD2. The V gene end was trimmed by 6 bases and the J gene end by 4 bases; junction bases not matched to a gene: 7. The V gene's germline CDR1 is SGHTA and CDR2 FQGNSA. The CDR3 consists of 15 residues. The CDR3 bases are TGTGCCAGCAGACCCGGGACTAGCAGTTACAATGAGCAGTTCTTC. Translating it yields CASRPGTSSYNEQFF. Full variable domain (rest looked up from reference TRBV7-2 and TRBJ2-1): GAGVSQSPSNKVTEKGKDVELRCDPISGHTALYWYRQSLGQGLEFLIYFQGNSAPDKSGLPSDRFSAERTGGSVSTLTIQRTQQEDSAVYLCASRPGTSSYNEQFFGPGTRLTVL.

The V gene is TRBV20-1, the J gene TRBJ1-3; the D gene is possibly TRBD1 (6 bases). Germline V gene sequence: CDR1 DFQATT, CDR2 SNEGSKA (reference sequence). Trimming removed 1 base at V and 0 bases at J, with 7 bases between. There are 14 residues in the CDR3. CDR3: CSARGTVSGNTIYF. The CDR3 bases are TGCAGTGCTAGAGGGACAGTCTCTGGAAACACCATATATTTT.

This clonotype was detected only once. The chain is built from TRBV5-6 and TRBJ1-2; no firm D call. Looked up from germline, CDR1 is SGHDT and CDR2 is YYEEEE. Trimming pared 9 bases from V and 5 bases from J, leaving 20 bases between. The CDR3 totals 14 residues. CDR3 sequence (DNA): TGTGCCACCAGATCAGGTCCTACTCTTTATGGCTACACCTTC. Translated, it gives CATRSGPTLYGYTF.

This chain links TRBV9 with TRBJ2-3; D uncertain. There are 14 residues in the CDR3. Germline CDR1 is SGDLS and CDR2 is YYNGEE. V lost 3 bases to trimming and J lost 0 bases, with 8 bases between them. The CDR3 sequence: CASSGHVSTDTQYF. The CDR3 region has the DNA TGTGCCAGCAGCGGACATGTTAGCACAGATACGCAGTATTTT.

The table lists this clonotype with a few counts. The V and J genes are TRBV10-2 and TRBJ1-2, with 8 positions matching TRBD1. The V gene's germline CDR1 is WSHSY and CDR2 SAAADI. Trimming at V came to 9 bases and at J to 2 bases, leaving 17 bases not matched to a gene. The CDR3 sequence is 17 residues long. For the CDR3, the DNA is TGCGCCAGTGAGCCTGGGACAGGAGTCTCTGGAAACTATGGCTACACCTTC. This translates into CASEPGTGVSGNYGYTF.

This chain joins TRBV27 and TRBJ1-5; D is possibly TRBD1 (5 bases). CDR1 is MNHEY, CDR2 SMNVEV, per germline (reference sequence). Between the trimmed V and J ends, which lost 3 bases and 4 bases, there was a span of 13 bases. CDR3 size: 15 residues. The CDR3 loop is CASSLYGQTNQPQHF. Written as DNA, the CDR3 is TGTGCCAGCAGTTTGTACGGACAAACTAATCAGCCCCAGCATTTT.

V is TRBV7-2 and J is TRBJ1-1; a weak D match, TRBD1 (6 bases). The V end lost 8 bases, the J end lost 2 bases, and 15 bases lay between the germline ends. This CDR3 spans 14 amino acids. CDR1 is SGHTA and CDR2 is FQGNSA in the germline V gene. The CDR3, as DNA: TGTGCCAGCGAGTGGACAGCCCGCAACACTGAAGCTTTCTTT. Translating gives CASEWTARNTEAFF.

The chain carries TRBV6-2 or TRBV6-3 and TRBJ2-7; 11 positions match TRBD2. With 5 bases clipped from V and 2 bases from J, the junction kept 5 bases outside the gene matches. The germline gives CDR1 MNHEY, CDR2 SVGEGT. The CDR3 covers 15 residues. CDR3 amino acids: CASSKVLAGAYEQYF. The DNA of the CDR3 is TGTGCCAGCAGTAAGGTACTAGCGGGAGCCTACGAGCAGTACTTC.

The rearrangement joins TRBV15 to TRBJ1-2, with 7 bases lining up with TRBD1. V trimming: 5 bases; J trimming: 3 bases; junction bases outside the gene matches: 9. Germline CDR1 reads LNHNV; CDR2 reads YYDKDF (reference sequence). The length of the CDR3 is 15 residues. CDR3 sequence: CATSPRQGLHYGYTF. CDR3 bases: TGTGCCACCAGCCCCCGACAGGGCCTTCACTATGGCTACACCTTC.

This CDR3 reads CASDGYGEQYF. The CDR3 region has the DNA TGTGCCAGTGATGGATACGGGGAGCAGTACTTC. The chain combines TRBV19 with TRBJ2-7, with D unclear. V shed 8 bases and J shed 7 bases, with 12 bases lying between them. CDR1 LNHDA and CDR2 SQIVND come from the germline V gene (reference sequence). The CDR3 totals 11 residues. Full variable domain (missing parts from reference TRBV19 and TRBJ2-7): DGGITQSPKYLFRKEGQNVTLSCEQNLNHDAMYWYRQDPGQGLRLIYYSQIVNDFQKGDIAEGYSVSREKKESFPLTVTSAQKNPTAFYLCASDGYGEQYFGPGTRLTVT.

This clonotype was recorded a few times. The chain links TRBV19 to TRBJ1-5, with 7 bases lining up with TRBD1. Germline V gene sequence: CDR1 LNHDA, CDR2 SQIVND (reference sequence). This CDR3 comprises 17 residues. V shed 6 bases, J shed 2 bases, and the junction held 13 bases outside the gene matches. CDR3 nucleotides: TGTGCCAGTAGACCGACGGGGGGACAGAAGGGCAATCAGCCCCAGCATTTT. It is translated as CASRPTGGQKGNQPQHF.

The V and J genes are TRBV7-2 and TRBJ1-1; maybe TRBD1 (5 bases). V was trimmed by 5 bases and J by 8 bases, leaving 15 bases between them. The CDR3 sequence is 13 residues long. Germline CDR1 reads SGHTA; CDR2 reads FQGNSA. The CDR3: CASSAQGVPEAFF. Written as DNA, the CDR3 is TGTGCCAGCAGCGCCCAGGGCGTTCCAGAAGCTTTCTTT.

DNA of the CDR3: TGTGCCAGCAGGGGACTAGCGGGATGGGGAGAGACCCAGTACTTC. Its translation: CASRGLAGWGETQYF. The chain joins TRBV6-1 to TRBJ2-5; 13 bases fit TRBD2. The CDR3 is made up of 15 amino acids. Germline values: CDR1 MNHNS, CDR2 SASEGT. J lost 4 bases, V lost 6 bases, and 5 bases had no gene match.

The table lists this clonotype with a few counts. V gene TRBV2 combines with J gene TRBJ1-1, with 8 bases identical to TRBD1. The V and J ends lost 4 bases and 7 bases, in that order; junction bases with no gene match: 5. There are 13 residues in the CDR3. The germline CDR1 and CDR2 sequences are SNHLY and FYNNEI. CDR3 residues: CASSGGTGHEAFF. The CDR3 DNA follows: TGTGCCAGCAGTGGTGGGACAGGCCATGAAGCTTTCTTT.